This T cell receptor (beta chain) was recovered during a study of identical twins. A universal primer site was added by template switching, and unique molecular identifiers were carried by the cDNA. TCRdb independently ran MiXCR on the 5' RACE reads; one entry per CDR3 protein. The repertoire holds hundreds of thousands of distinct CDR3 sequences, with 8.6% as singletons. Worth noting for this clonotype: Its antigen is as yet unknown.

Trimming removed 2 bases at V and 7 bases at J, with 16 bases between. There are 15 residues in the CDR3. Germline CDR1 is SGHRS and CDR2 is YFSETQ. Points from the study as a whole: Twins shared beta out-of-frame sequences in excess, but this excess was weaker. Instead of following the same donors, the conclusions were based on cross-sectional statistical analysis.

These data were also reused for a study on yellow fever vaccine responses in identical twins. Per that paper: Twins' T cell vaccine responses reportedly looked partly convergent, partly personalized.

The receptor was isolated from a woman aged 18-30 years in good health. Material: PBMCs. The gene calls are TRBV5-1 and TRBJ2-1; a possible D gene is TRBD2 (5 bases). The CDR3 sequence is CASSLGPTSGNEQFF. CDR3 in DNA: TGCGCCAGCAGCTTAGGACCGACATCGGGGAATGAGCAGTTCTTC.